Below, 3 T cell receptor beta chains from the same sample are listed, as sequenced in a study of shared clonotypes between healthy human individuals. Measured with immunoSEQ multiplex PCR; TCRdb has only the in-frame clones, and not every one. Among just over 2,000,000 clones listed, about 95% were seen once. The naive CD8 fraction comprised CD45RO-negative cells positively selected for CCR7 and excluded terminally differentiated effector memory CD45RA+ cells. Sequencing was performed on naive CD8+ T cells sorted from blood. These receptors were taken from a young man in good health.

This clone was found once. The genes are TRBV6-5 and TRBJ2-7; D remains ambiguous. The germline gives CDR1 MNHEY, CDR2 SVGAGI. The CDR3 runs to 16 residues. Trimming removed 4 bases from V and 3 bases from J, with 19 bases in between. In DNA form, the CDR3 reads TGTGCCAGCAGTTCCGAGCCACCGATAAGTTTCTACGAGCAGTACTTC. It translates to CASSSEPPISFYEQYF.

This rearrangement joins TRBV5-5 to TRBJ1-5; tentatively, D is TRBD1 (5 bases). V lost 3 bases to trimming and J lost 0 bases, with 13 bases between them. The CDR3 has 16 amino acids. Germline V gives CDR1 SGHKS, CDR2 YYEKEE (reference sequence). In DNA, the CDR3 is TGTGCCAGCAGCTGGGGGGATATTTATAGCAATCAGCCCCAGCATTTT. Translated: CASSWGDIYSNQPQHF.

As for this clone: The sample holds other DNA sequences that translate to the same CDR3. The rearrangement joins TRBV15 to TRBJ2-7, with TRBD1 matching 8 bases. Germline loops: CDR1 LNHNV, CDR2 YYDKDF (reference sequence). This CDR3 spans 14 amino acids. V shed 4 bases and J 4 bases; nucleotides not matched to a gene: 6. CDR3 DNA sequence: TGTGCCACCAGCACCCGGACAGGGAGTTACGAGCAGTACTTC. Its translation: CATSTRTGSYEQYF.